This TCR beta chain originates from a study of shared clonotypes between healthy human individuals. Deep was the level at which the assay was run. This table comes from immunoSEQ multiplex PCR, and its TCRdb copy is limited to in-frame clones, with some not included. The repertoire holds about 2.4 million clones, with around 90% as singletons. Trimming cost V 4 bases and J 2 bases, with 17 bases left between them. The CDR3 has 16 amino acids. Per the germline V gene, CDR1 is SGHNT and CDR2 is YYREEE (reference sequence). The TCR comes from a man in his late teens or twenties in good health. The chain employs TRBV5-4 and TRBJ2-3; perhaps TRBD2 as D (5 bases). Sequenced sample: naive CD4+ T cells sorted from blood. Indicated subset: CD45RA+ positively selected. CDR3: CASSLVTGINTDTQYF. The CDR3 coding sequence is TGTGCCAGCAGCCTGGTCACCGGGATAAACACAGATACGCAGTATTTT. Full variable domain (remainder filled in from reference TRBV5-4 and TRBJ2-3): ETGVTQSPTHLIKTRGQQVTLRCSSQSGHNTVSWYQQALGQGPQFIFQYYREEENGRGNFPPRFSGLQFPNYSSELNVNALELDDSALYLCASSLVTGINTDTQYFGPGTRLTVL.